Below, 5 T cell receptor beta chains from the same sample are listed, as sequenced in a study of blood T cells in healthy people across ages. PCR was performed a second time for 7 to 11 cycles using a sample-barcoded 5' primer and a J-beta primer mix. Each CDR3 protein is one row after TCRdb ran MiXCR on the 5' RACE reads. The sample has 1.5 million to 2 million distinct CDR3 sequences, 49% seen once. The sequencing input was blood. All receptors derive from a woman aged 40 to 49 in good health.

The chain carries TRBV7-2 and TRBJ2-7, with a weak D call TRBD2 (5 bases). From germline, CDR1 is SGHTA and CDR2 FQGNSA. The CDR3 is 15 residues long. Trimming took off 1 base at V and 4 bases at J, with 14 bases between the two ends. The CDR3 sequence: CASSLETSPGYEQYF. In nucleotides, the CDR3 is TGTGCCAGCAGCTTAGAGACATCCCCGGGGTACGAGCAGTACTTC.

V usage is TRBV29-1 and J usage is TRBJ2-1; tentative D call: TRBD2 (7 bases). Per germline, CDR1 SQVTM and CDR2 ANQGSEA. V was pared by 7 bases and J by 4 bases, with 14 bases between. This CDR3 region has 13 residues. The CDR3 coding sequence is TGCAGCGGTGGCGGGGGCGTTTACAATGAGCAGTTCTTC. Translation gives CSGGGGVYNEQFF.

This clonotype was counted only a few times. The V and J genes are TRBV6-5 and TRBJ2-3; 7 bases agree with TRBD1. The germline gives CDR1 MNHEY, CDR2 SVGAGI. This CDR3 contains 12 residues. V was clipped by 5 bases and J by 5 bases; unmatched bases: 1. CDR3 amino acids: CASSNRGDTQYF. CDR3 nucleotides: TGTGCCAGCAGTAACAGGGGAGATACGCAGTATTTT.

V gene TRBV7-2 combines with J gene TRBJ2-1, with TRBD1 matching over 9 bases. Germline V gene lookup returns CDR1 SGHTA and CDR2 FQGNSA. V lost 5 bases to trimming and J lost 6 bases; unmatched junction nucleotides: 8. The CDR3 length is 15 residues. The CDR3 is CASSTRQGGCNEQFF. The CDR3 nucleotides are TGTGCCAGCAGCACCAGACAGGGGGGCTGCAATGAGCAGTTCTTC.

This clonotype has a handful of counts. The V and J genes are TRBV20-1 and TRBJ2-1; D may be TRBD2 (7 bases). V was shortened by 0 bases and J by 4 bases, with 13 bases between the two germline ends. The germline V gene encodes CDR1 DFQATT and CDR2 SNEGSKA (reference sequence). The CDR3 runs 15 residues. In nucleotides, the CDR3 is TGCAGTGCTAGAGAAGGCGGGGGCCGATACAATGAGCAGTTCTTC. Translated, it gives CSAREGGGRYNEQFF.